This paragraph reports one T cell receptor (beta chain). Its antigen is as yet unknown. A clone one base away is much larger, so this may be a read error. Lacking the conserved final phenylalanine or tryptophan, this CDR3 likely reflects a read error. The sample comes from a study of CD8 T cells in ankylosing spondylitis. Whole-study results and caveats: Characteristic of ankylosing spondylitis blood, it appeared, was a TCR beta motif comprising about eight highly homologous variants.

TCRdb independently ran MiXCR on the 5' RACE reads; one entry per CDR3 protein. The sample lists around 770,000 distinct CDR3 sequences, about 11% occurring once. Trimming took off 3 bases at V and 0 bases at J, with 6 bases between the two ends. The CDR3 has 13 amino acids. Sequencing used blood, either unsorted or a sorted T cell fraction (not recorded which). The rearrangement joins TRBV12-3 or TRBV12-4 to TRBJ2-7; D is unclear. This clonotype originated in a male donor with ankylosing spondylitis. This CDR3 is CASSLTASYEQYL. The CDR3 bases are TGTGCCAGCAGTTTGACGGCCTCCTACGAGCAGTACCTC.